These 25 T cell receptor beta chains were sequenced from one sample in a study of cytomegalovirus exposure and HLA in healthy donors. With 60 Vbeta and 13 Jbeta primers, the PCR was carried out. Only in-frame clones appear in the TCRdb table, and some are missing; sequencing was by immunoSEQ multiplex PCR. The table has roughly 100,000 clones, roughly 79% seen once. Input material: PBMCs. The receptor set was obtained from a man aged 50 to 59 in good health and CMV-seropositive.

This clone was detected once. This rearrangement joins TRBV20-1 to TRBJ2-7, with D maybe TRBD1 (5 bases). This CDR3 comprises 11 residues. Germline-derived CDR1 and CDR2 are DFQATT and SNEGSKA (reference sequence). V shed 4 bases and J shed 6 bases, with 10 bases lying between them. CDR3 residues: CSANHRGEQYF. The CDR3 coding sequence is TGCAGTGCTAACCATAGGGGCGAGCAGTACTTC.

The rearrangement joins TRBV2 to TRBJ1-5; D may be TRBD1 (5 bases). The CDR3 runs to 12 residues. Trimming took 10 bases from V and 6 from J, leaving 13 bases between them. In germline, CDR1 is SNHLY, CDR2 FYNNEI. The CDR3 sequence: CATGRGGQPQHF. In DNA, the CDR3 is TGTGCCACCGGGAGGGGTGGTCAGCCCCAGCATTTT.

The J gene is TRBJ2-3, the V gene TRBV6-1, with a tentative D call TRBD1 (6 bases). Germline CDR1 and CDR2: MNHNS and SASEGT. V shed 6 bases and J shed 2 bases, with 12 bases lying between them. The CDR3 consists of 14 residues. The CDR3 region is CASSRDTYTDTQYF. In nucleotides, the CDR3 is TGTGCCAGCAGCCGGGACACCTACACAGATACGCAGTATTTT.

The chain combines TRBV6-5 with TRBJ2-5; TRBD1 matches at 8 bases. The V gene end was trimmed by 10 bases and the J gene end by 4 bases; junction bases not matched to a gene: 11. The CDR3 has 14 amino acids. Germline CDR1 is MNHEY and CDR2 is SVGAGI. CDR3 region: CATTQGAGAETQYF. The CDR3 nucleotides are TGTGCCACCACCCAGGGGGCTGGCGCAGAGACCCAGTACTTC.

The V gene is TRBV2, the J gene TRBJ2-3; D possibly corresponds to TRBD2 (7 bases). The CDR3 totals 15 residues. V lost 6 bases and J 1 base, leaving 14 bases between the germline ends. Per germline, CDR1 SNHLY and CDR2 FYNNEI. CDR3 region: CASRGALAGTDTQYF. The CDR3 nucleotides are TGTGCCAGCAGGGGGGCCCTAGCGGGCACAGATACGCAGTATTTT.

This chain connects TRBV28 to TRBJ2-3, with 7 bases fitting TRBD2. Trimming took 8 bases from V and 2 from J; bases not matched to a gene: 19. From germline, CDR1 is MDHEN and CDR2 SYDVKM. This CDR3 has 18 residues. The CDR3 loop reads CASFPVAGVGRYTDTQYF. The CDR3 DNA sequence: TGTGCCAGCTTCCCGGTGGCGGGAGTGGGTCGGTACACAGATACGCAGTATTTT. Combining the CDR3 with reference TRBV28 and TRBJ2-3 gives the whole variable domain DVKVTQSSRYLVKRTGEKVFLECVQDMDHENMFWYRQDPGLGLRLIYFSYDVKMKEKGDIPEGYSVSREKKERFSLILESASTNQTSMYLCASFPVAGVGRYTDTQYFGPGTRLTVL.

This chain connects TRBV5-1 to TRBJ1-5, with 7 bases lining up with TRBD1. The CDR3 is made up of 15 amino acids. Germline loops: CDR1 SGHRS, CDR2 YFSETQ. V was pared by 4 bases and J by 5 bases, with 9 bases of the junction left unmatched. CDR3 nucleotide sequence: TGCGCCAGCAGCCGGACGACAGGGAAAGATCAGCCCCAGCATTTT. It yields the protein CASSRTTGKDQPQHF.

The chain joins TRBV27 to TRBJ1-4, with 9 bases fitting TRBD1. Germline values: CDR1 MNHEY, CDR2 SMNVEV (reference sequence). J lost 4 bases, V lost 6 bases, and 6 bases had no gene match. The CDR3 is 15 amino acids. CDR3 bases: TGTGCCAGCAGGGTACCGGGACAGGGTAATGAAAAACTGTTTTTT. Translation gives CASRVPGQGNEKLFF.

The V and J genes are TRBV15 and TRBJ2-7, with D hard to call. The CDR3 is made up of 15 amino acids. CDR1 LNHNV and CDR2 YYDKDF come from the germline V gene (reference sequence). With 0 bases removed from V and 6 bases from J, the gap between germline ends came to 15 bases. The CDR3 DNA follows: TGTGCCACCAGCAGAGATCGCTCATTGGGCCCCGAGCAGTACTTC. Translating it yields CATSRDRSLGPEQYF.

To note about this clone: This sample includes further DNA sequences coding for the same CDR3. This chain's CDR3 is CASSLQRGAYEQYF. The CDR3 bases are TGTGCCAGCAGTTTACAGCGGGGGGCCTACGAGCAGTACTTC. The chain couples TRBV27 to TRBJ2-7; 9 bases align to TRBD2. The CDR3 is 14 amino acids. V lost 2 bases and J lost 2; bases outside the gene matches: 1. Germline CDR1 is MNHEY and CDR2 is SMNVEV (reference sequence).

Details on this clone: Additional DNA sequences in this sample encode the identical CDR3. This chain links TRBV19 with TRBJ2-7, with D possibly TRBD1 on 6 matching bases. There are 13 residues in the CDR3. Germline-derived CDR1 and CDR2 are LNHDA and SQIVND (reference sequence). V was pared by 4 bases and J by 3 bases, with 10 bases between. CDR3 sequence: CASSNQGSYEQYF. CDR3 DNA: TGTGCCAGTAGTAATCAGGGGAGCTACGAGCAGTACTTC.

The chain recombines TRBV6-5 with TRBJ2-1; 14 bases are a match to TRBD2. The CDR3 runs to 15 residues. V trimming: 7 bases; J trimming: 9 bases; junction bases outside the gene matches: 8. Germline V gene data show CDR1 as MNHEY and CDR2 as SVGAGI. The DNA of the CDR3 is TGTGCCAGCACCCCCGGGACTAGCGGGAGTGGTGAGCAGTTCTTC. Protein: CASTPGTSGSGEQFF.

This chain joins TRBV15 and TRBJ2-5, with TRBD1 matching 7 bases. The CDR3 is 13 amino acids. CDR1 and CDR2 (germline): LNHNV, YYDKDF (reference sequence). Trimming at V came to 5 bases and at J to 4 bases, leaving 4 bases not matched to a gene. CDR3 loop: CATSSQGPETQYF. DNA of the CDR3: TGTGCCACCAGCTCACAGGGGCCAGAGACCCAGTACTTC.

The V and J genes are TRBV5-1 and TRBJ2-3; 9 bases line up with TRBD2. The CDR3 spans 16 residues. V was clipped by 0 bases and J by 5 bases; unmatched bases: 7. The germline CDR1 and CDR2 sequences are SGHRS and YFSETQ. In nucleotides, the CDR3 is TGCGCCAGCAGCTTGGATCGAGCGGGAGGCGTAGATACGCAGTATTTT. Amino acid sequence: CASSLDRAGGVDTQYF.

V gene TRBV19 combines with J gene TRBJ2-5, with TRBD1 matching over 11 bases. Losses at the gene ends were 3 bases for V and 4 bases for J; bases not matched to a gene: 19. This CDR3 is 20 amino acids long. The germline V gene has CDR1 LNHDA and CDR2 SQIVND (reference sequence). CDR3 residues: CASSMIGGGQGAFSGETQYF. DNA for the CDR3: TGTGCCAGTAGTATGATCGGTGGAGGACAGGGGGCGTTTTCGGGAGAGACCCAGTACTTC.

This clone has just one count. J is TRBJ1-3 and V is TRBV7-9, with 9 bases identical to TRBD1. CDR1 is SEHNR, CDR2 FQNEAQ, per germline (reference sequence). This CDR3 region has 18 residues. V trimming: 2 bases; J trimming: 0 bases; junction bases outside the gene matches: 8. Written as DNA, the CDR3 is TGTGCCAGCAGCTTAAGACGCAACAGGGGGCCCTCTGGAAACACCATATATTTT. Residues: CASSLRRNRGPSGNTIYF.

The rearrangement joins TRBV18 to TRBJ2-1, with D possibly being TRBD1 (5 bases). There are 12 residues in the CDR3. The germline V gene has CDR1 KGHSH and CDR2 LQKENI. The V end was cut by 8 bases, the J end by 12 bases, with 17 bases between. The CDR3 sequence: CASHTLGLGQFF. CDR3 in DNA: TGTGCCAGCCATACGTTGGGGCTAGGGCAGTTCTTC.

The rearrangement uses TRBV19 and TRBJ2-1; D unclear. CDR1 and CDR2 from the germline V gene are LNHDA and SQIVND (reference sequence). The CDR3 loop spans 12 amino acids. Trimming took 5 bases from V and 8 from J, leaving 10 bases between them. CDR3 nucleotide sequence: TGTGCCAGTAGTCCAGAATCAGATGAGCAGTTCTTC. Its translation is CASSPESDEQFF.

This chain connects TRBV5-1 to TRBJ1-1; 8 bases agree with TRBD1. The ends lost 4 bases at V and 7 bases at J; junction bases unmatched: 9. Germline V gene sequence: CDR1 SGHRS, CDR2 YFSETQ. This CDR3 contains 14 residues. CDR3 amino acids: CASSRGQGTVEAFF. The CDR3 DNA reads TGCGCCAGCAGCCGTGGACAGGGAACCGTTGAAGCTTTCTTT.

The rearrangement links TRBV7-9 to TRBJ2-7; D unresolved. The V gene lost 5 bases and the J gene lost 3 bases, with 8 bases spanning the gap. The germline V gene has CDR1 SEHNR and CDR2 FQNEAQ (reference sequence). The CDR3 runs to 12 residues. CDR3 sequence: CASSPGFYEQYF. CDR3 coding DNA: TGTGCCAGCAGCCCCGGGTTCTACGAGCAGTACTTC.

The V and J genes are TRBV7-3 and TRBJ2-1; 12 bases are a match to TRBD2. This CDR3 comprises 16 residues. V lost 5 bases, J lost 9 bases, and 11 bases stayed unmatched. Germline-derived CDR1 and CDR2 are SGHTA and FQGTGA. The CDR3 here is CASSPGPGTSGFEQFF. In DNA form, the CDR3 reads TGTGCCAGCAGCCCTGGTCCTGGGACTAGCGGGTTTGAGCAGTTCTTC.

CDR3 loop: CASRPGQVIIEQYF. The CDR3 DNA sequence: TGTGCCAGCAGGCCGGGACAGGTAATTATCGAGCAGTACTTC. This rearrangement joins TRBV28 to TRBJ2-7, with 8 bases matching TRBD1. The V gene end was trimmed by 6 bases and the J gene end by 6 bases; junction bases not matched to a gene: 10. Germline V gene lookup returns CDR1 MDHEN and CDR2 SYDVKM. CDR3 length equals 14 residues.

This chain connects TRBV2 to TRBJ2-3; D perhaps matches TRBD2 (6 bases). Germline CDR1 is SNHLY and CDR2 is FYNNEI. This CDR3 has 14 residues. V dropped 5 bases and J dropped 0 bases, with 9 bases sitting between them. For the CDR3, the DNA is TGTGCCAGCAGTCCCGGGAGAAGCACAGATACGCAGTATTTT. It specifies CASSPGRSTDTQYF.

V and J are TRBV7-6 and TRBJ2-3; no firm D call. Per germline, CDR1 SGHVS and CDR2 FNYEAQ. V dropped 1 base and J dropped 1 base, with 12 bases sitting between them. The CDR3 is made up of 16 amino acids. The CDR3 spells CASSLDEDIRTDTQYF. The CDR3 DNA is TGTGCCAGCAGCTTAGACGAAGACATCCGCACAGATACGCAGTATTTT. Drawing the rest from reference TRBV7-6 and TRBJ2-3, the complete variable domain is GAGVSQSPRYKVTKRGQDVALRCDPISGHVSLYWYRQALGQGPEFLTYFNYEAQQDKSGLPNDRFSAERPEGSISTLTIQRTEQRDSAMYRCASSLDEDIRTDTQYFGPGTRLTVL.

This chain uses TRBV19 with TRBJ2-2; TRBD1 matches 7 bases. CDR3 size: 15 residues. Trimming took 3 bases from V and 4 from J; bases not matched to a gene: 5. Germline V lookup: CDR1 LNHDA, CDR2 SQIVND (reference sequence). The CDR3 reads CASSIRGGITGELFF. Here the CDR3 DNA reads TGTGCCAGTAGTATTCGAGGGGGCATCACCGGGGAGCTGTTTTTT.